These 16 T cell receptor beta chains were all obtained from the same sample, sequenced in a study of OX40 agonist ivuxolimab in advanced cancers. The library was built by means of the immunoSEQ multiplex PCR assay. TCRdb took over this immuneACCESS table, retaining in-frame rearrangements with V and J assigned. Such tables are incomplete; in checked studies, under half of the missing clones stem from an unresolved V gene, and the remainder is unexplained. The sample table contains around 74,000 clones; only one count was recorded for less than 90% of them. Jointly, the top ten make up more than 0.6% of the sample. This sample comprised CD4+ or CD8+ T cells sorted from blood, obtained in a trial of the OX40 agonist ivuxolimab. The origin of the receptors is an adult with an advanced solid tumor such as melanoma, head and neck, liver or kidney cancer.

This clone was counted a single time. The V and J genes are TRBV6-6 and TRBJ2-1; 9 nucleotides line up with TRBD2. CDR1 is MNHNY and CDR2 is SVGAGI in the germline V gene (reference sequence). This CDR3 is 14 amino acids long. The ends lost 5 bases at V and 8 bases at J; junction bases unmatched: 7. This CDR3 reads CASSPAGGRDEQFF. The CDR3, as DNA: TGTGCCAGCAGTCCGGCGGGGGGGCGGGATGAGCAGTTCTTC.

CDR3 region: CASSQNTGGGYTF. In nucleotides, the CDR3 is TGTGCCAGCAGCCAAAATACGGGAGGTGGCTACACCTTC. The chain joins TRBV7-2 to TRBJ1-2; D not resolved. The CDR3 sequence is 13 residues long. Germline-derived CDR1 and CDR2 are SGHTA and FQGNSA. V was pared by 5 bases and J by 7 bases, with 14 bases between.

This clone occurred once. The chain's CDR3 is CASSYSDRPNTEAFF. The DNA for the CDR3 is TGTGCCAGCAGTTACTCGGACAGACCCAACACTGAAGCTTTCTTT. The rearrangement uses TRBV6-5 and TRBJ1-1; D is possibly TRBD1 (6 bases). This CDR3 region has 15 residues. Germline V CDR1 and CDR2: MNHEY, SVGAGI. The V gene lost 0 bases and the J gene lost 2 bases, with 10 bases spanning the gap.

The chain links TRBV9 to TRBJ2-2; D uncertain. Germline V gene lookup returns CDR1 SGDLS and CDR2 YYNGEE. This CDR3 comprises 12 residues. The ends were cut back, 7 bases at V and 2 bases at J, with 6 bases in the middle. This CDR3 is CASDKNTGELFF. CDR3 bases: TGTGCCAGCGACAAAAACACCGGGGAGCTGTTTTTT.

The CDR3 DNA is TGTGCCAGCAGTACAGAACGATTCGAGCAGTACTTC. Protein: CASSTERFEQYF. V gene TRBV6-5 combines with J gene TRBJ2-7; D is unclear. Germline V gene lookup returns CDR1 MNHEY and CDR2 SVGAGI. CDR3 size: 12 residues. V was shortened by 5 bases and J by 6 bases, with 11 bases between the two germline ends.

CDR3 in amino acids: CASSSTRSGAETQYF. The CDR3 bases are TGTGCCAGCAGTTCCACTAGATCAGGGGCGGAGACCCAGTACTTC. J is TRBJ2-5 and V is TRBV28, with D perhaps matching TRBD1 (6 bases). The length of the CDR3 is 15 residues. Germline CDR1 is MDHEN and CDR2 is SYDVKM. With 4 bases removed from V and 5 bases from J, the gap between germline ends came to 17 bases.

This clone was picked up a small number of times. The chain couples TRBV7-9 to TRBJ1-2; a weak D match, TRBD1 (5 bases). The CDR3 contains 14 residues. The germline V and J ends were trimmed by 4 bases and 3 bases, with 12 bases remaining between them. CDR1 and CDR2 from the germline V gene are SEHNR and FQNEAQ (reference sequence). The chain's CDR3 is CASSWERGDYGYTF. The CDR3 DNA is TGTGCCAGCAGCTGGGAACGGGGGGACTATGGCTACACCTTC.

V is TRBV29-1 and J is TRBJ1-4; D is undetermined. Germline assignment: CDR1 SQVTM and CDR2 ANQGSEA. V was pared by 7 bases and J by 4 bases, with 4 bases between. The CDR3 contains 10 residues. The CDR3 spells CSAFNEKLFF. The DNA of the CDR3 is TGCAGCGCTTTTAATGAAAAACTGTTTTTT. Full variable domain (rest looked up from reference TRBV29-1 and TRBJ1-4): SAVISQKPSRDICQRGTSLTIQCQVDSQVTMMFWYRQQPGQSLTLIATANQGSEATYESGFVIDKFPISRPNLTFSTLTVSNMSPEDSSIYLCSAFNEKLFFGSGTQLSVL.

This chain links TRBV19 with TRBJ1-4, with 9 nucleotides matching TRBD1. J gave up 8 bases and V 6 bases, and 10 bases lay outside the gene matches. Germline V lookup: CDR1 LNHDA, CDR2 SQIVND (reference sequence). The CDR3 has 15 amino acids. The CDR3 DNA sequence: TGTGCCAGTAGGTCGATGGACAGGGGAGAAGAAAAACTGTTTTTT. It specifies CASRSMDRGEEKLFF.

J is TRBJ1-2 and V is TRBV6-4, with D tentatively TRBD1 (5 bases). The V gene's germline CDR1 is MRHNA and CDR2 SNTAGT. Trimming took off 1 base at V and 5 bases at J, with 8 bases between the two ends. CDR3 size: 13 residues. The CDR3 loop reads CASSDFGGYGYTF. The CDR3 DNA reads as TGTGCCAGCAGTGACTTCGGGGGTTATGGCTACACCTTC.

The rearrangement uses TRBV4-1 and TRBJ2-1; TRBD2 agrees at 13 bases. The V and J ends lost 1 base and 10 bases, in that order; junction bases with no gene match: 4. Germline CDR1 MGHRA, CDR2 YSYEKL. This CDR3 contains 15 residues. The CDR3 is CASSQVGTSGDEQFF. CDR3 nucleotides: TGCGCCAGCAGCCAAGTCGGGACTAGCGGGGACGAGCAGTTCTTC.

The chain carries TRBV7-2 and TRBJ1-3; D not resolved. Germline V gene sequence: CDR1 SGHTA, CDR2 FQGNSA. V was trimmed by 2 bases and J by 0 bases, leaving 14 bases between them. This CDR3 has 17 residues. In DNA form, the CDR3 reads TGTGCCAGCAGCTTAAGGATGCCGGCCCACTCTGGAAACACCATATATTTT. This codes for CASSLRMPAHSGNTIYF.

The chain employs TRBV7-8 and TRBJ1-1, with TRBD1 matching over 10 bases. The CDR3 extends over 14 amino acids. Germline V gene sequence: CDR1 SGHVS, CDR2 FQNEAQ. Germline trimming cut 7 bases from V and 13 bases from J; bases unmatched to any gene: 15. In DNA form, the CDR3 reads TGTGCCAGCACTACCGGTAGGACAGGGGGAGTCGGTTTCTTT. Translation: CASTTGRTGGVGFF.

The rearrangement links TRBV6-6 to TRBJ2-2; D is possibly TRBD2 (6 bases). The germline V and J ends were trimmed by 8 bases and 0 bases, with 10 bases remaining between them. The CDR3 contains 14 residues. Germline loops: CDR1 MNHNY, CDR2 SVGAGI (reference sequence). For the CDR3, the DNA is TGTGCCAGCCAACGGGACTCGAACACCGGGGAGCTGTTTTTT. Amino acid sequence: CASQRDSNTGELFF.

This sequence joins TRBV5-1 and TRBJ2-7; 9 bases are shared with TRBD1. Per the germline V gene, CDR1 is SGHRS and CDR2 is YFSETQ. J was trimmed by 3 bases and V by 3 bases; bases with no gene match: 1. The CDR3 extends over 13 amino acids. CDR3: CASSSGQGYEQYF. DNA of the CDR3: TGCGCCAGCAGCTCGGGACAGGGCTACGAGCAGTACTTC.

This clone was detected only once. The chain joins TRBV12-5 to TRBJ2-7; D ambiguous. Germline V gives CDR1 LGHNT, CDR2 FRNRAP. The CDR3 spans 12 residues. With 3 bases removed from V and 3 bases from J, the gap between germline ends came to 6 bases. In DNA form, the CDR3 reads TGTGCTAGTGGTTTTCGAGTCTACGAGCAGTACTTC. Protein product: CASGFRVYEQYF.